What follows are 11 T cell receptor beta chains derived from one specimen sequenced in a study of T cells in Graves' hyperthyroidism and ophthalmopathy (dated by TCRdb to between 2018 and 2020). Library method: multiplex PCR. Sequencing was performed on an Illumina HiSeq 2000. Amplification of TCR beta CDR3 regions was carried out from RNA transcripts. For the first round of RT-PCR on the TCR CDR3, the HTBI primer set was used together with the Qiagen OneStep RT-PCR kit. In TCRdb, the public reads were trimmed at Q25 with fastp and aligned with MiXCR, with productive beta chains retained. Each entry is one CDR3 protein sequence, shown with its most common DNA and genes. Within this sample are about 52,000 distinct CDR3 sequences, with approximately 52% of them counted one time only. The leading ten clones occupy over 8% of the sample. The sample consisted of blood. The receptors originated from a woman aged 50 to 60 with Graves' ophthalmopathy.

This clonotype was seen at least ten times. V and J are TRBV11-1 and TRBJ2-1; 7 nucleotides line up with TRBD2. The CDR3 has 16 amino acids. Unmatched junction bases numbered 7, after V lost 5 bases and J lost 0 bases. CDR1 is SGHAT and CDR2 is FQDESV in the germline V gene (reference sequence). In DNA, the CDR3 is TGTGCCAGCAGCCGCGGGAGAGAAGCCTCCTACAATGAGCAGTTCTTC. As protein: CASSRGREASYNEQFF. Full variable domain (outside the CDR3, taken from reference TRBV11-1 and TRBJ2-1): EAEVAQSPRYKITEKSQAVAFWCDPISGHATLYWYRQILGQGPELLVQFQDESVVDDSQLPKDRFSAERLKGVDSTLKIQPAELGDSAMYLCASSRGREASYNEQFFGPGTRLTVL.

CDR3 residues: CSATTGGSYNSPLHF. The CDR3 DNA follows: TGCAGTGCTACGACAGGGGGCTCCTATAATTCACCCCTCCACTTT. The J gene is TRBJ1-6, the V gene TRBV20-1; 9 bases line up with TRBD1. The CDR3 has 15 residues. Germline V gives CDR1 DFQATT, CDR2 SNEGSKA (reference sequence). With 4 bases clipped from V and 0 bases from J, the junction kept 1 base outside the gene matches.

By sample share, this clonotype is medium-sized (0.01 to 0.1%). The chain employs TRBV10-3 and TRBJ2-5; possibly TRBD1 for D (6 bases). V lost 4 bases and J 4 bases, leaving 10 bases between the germline ends. The germline V gene encodes CDR1 ENHRY and CDR2 SYGVKD. The CDR3 sequence is 13 residues long. Here the CDR3 reads CAISARDTETQYF. Written as DNA, the CDR3 is TGTGCCATCAGTGCCAGGGACACAGAGACCCAGTACTTC.

This clonotype was picked up many times. This chain uses TRBV9 with TRBJ2-5; D perhaps matches TRBD1 (6 bases). There are 15 residues in the CDR3. Germline-derived CDR1 and CDR2 are SGDLS and YYNGEE. The ends were cut back, 6 bases at V and 0 bases at J, with 15 bases in the middle. The CDR3, as DNA: TGTGCCAGCACGACCCAGGGGCTGAACCAAGAGACCCAGTACTTC. This gives the protein CASTTQGLNQETQYF.

This clonotype occurred many times. A much larger clonotype is one base distant, so this may be a read error. The chain recombines TRBV15 with TRBJ2-7, with 8 bases that match TRBD1. CDR3 length equals 15 residues. With 3 bases clipped from V and 5 bases from J, the junction kept 9 bases outside the gene matches. Germline CDR1 LNHNV, CDR2 YYDKDF (reference sequence). The CDR3 is CATSSPQTGVNEQYF. The CDR3 DNA reads TGTGCCACCAGCAGCCCCCAGACAGGGGTAAACGAGCAGTACTTC.

The rearrangement uses TRBV12-5 and TRBJ2-7; perhaps TRBD2 as D (7 bases). The CDR3 spans 17 residues. The germline CDR1 and CDR2 sequences are LGHNT and FRNRAP. Trimming stripped 6 bases from V and 4 bases from J, with 25 bases between. This chain's CDR3 is CASGPRGEEGGGYEQYF. CDR3 coding DNA: TGTGCTAGTGGCCCCCGGGGGGAAGAAGGGGGGGGGTACGAGCAGTACTTC.

This chain links TRBV7-2 with TRBJ2-1, with D perhaps matching TRBD1 (6 bases). Looked up from germline, CDR1 is SGHTA and CDR2 is FQGNSA. There are 16 residues in the CDR3. Deletions cut 1 base from V and 5 bases from J, with 15 bases between. CDR3 protein: CASSLDRAGPHNEQFF. CDR3 sequence (DNA): TGTGCCAGCAGCTTAGACAGGGCGGGTCCCCACAATGAGCAGTTCTTC.

This clonotype was recorded at least ten times. The rearrangement joins TRBV12-3 or TRBV12-4 to TRBJ1-6; D uncertain. There are 14 residues in the CDR3. Deletions cut 5 bases from V and 4 bases from J, with 9 bases between. The DNA of the CDR3 is TGTGCCAGCAGTACGAGACGGTATAATTCACCCCTCCACTTT. It specifies CASSTRRYNSPLHF.

This chain connects TRBV20-1 to TRBJ2-7, with D perhaps given as TRBD1 or TRBD2 (5 bases each). In germline, CDR1 is DFQATT, CDR2 SNEGSKA (reference sequence). With 6 bases removed from V and 6 bases from J, the gap between germline ends came to 21 bases. The length of the CDR3 is 14 residues. The CDR3 sequence is CSASSPGRAVEQYF. The CDR3 bases are TGCAGTGCCAGCAGTCCGGGACGGGCGGTCGAGCAGTACTTC.

The chain links TRBV10-3 to TRBJ2-3; D gene ambiguous. Trimming stripped 4 bases from V and 6 bases from J, with 5 bases between. This CDR3 region has 11 residues. CDR1 ENHRY and CDR2 SYGVKD come from the germline V gene. This CDR3 is CAISVLDTQYF. The DNA for the CDR3 is TGTGCCATCAGTGTGTTGGATACGCAGTATTTT.

The rearrangement uses TRBV7-2 and TRBJ2-7, with D uncertain. V was trimmed by 5 bases and J by 3 bases, leaving 14 bases between them. The germline gives CDR1 SGHTA, CDR2 FQGNSA. The CDR3 loop spans 14 amino acids. CDR3 in DNA: TGTGCCAGCAGCCCCCCGGCGCAGGACTACGAGCAGTACTTC. This encodes CASSPPAQDYEQYF.